Following are 7 T cell receptor beta chains from one sample sequenced in a study of blood T cell repertoires in COVID-19. The table came from immunoSEQ multiplex PCR; TCRdb's copy has only in-frame clones and leaves some out. The sample lists 95,000 to 150,000 clones, about 79% seen once, with approximately 5% in the top ten. Sample: peripheral blood. All receptors come from a woman in her sixties or seventies with acute or convalescent COVID-19.

In this sample, this clone turned up once. The V gene is TRBV5-4, the J gene TRBJ1-2; 7 positions agree with TRBD1. Germline V gene sequence: CDR1 SGHNT, CDR2 YYREEE (reference sequence). Trimming cost V 0 bases and J 3 bases; bases outside gene matches: 14. This CDR3 contains 18 residues. The CDR3 DNA is TGTGCCAGCAGCTTGGCCGCGCCAACAGGGCAGGGGGACTATGGCTACACCTTC. Translation: CASSLAAPTGQGDYGYTF.

The chain employs TRBV7-2 and TRBJ2-3; D may be TRBD2 (5 bases). Germline V gives CDR1 SGHTA, CDR2 FQGNSA. Deletions cut 5 bases from V and 2 bases from J, with 14 bases between. The CDR3 contains 15 residues. The CDR3 sequence is CASSPSPAVTDTQYF. CDR3 nucleotides: TGTGCCAGCAGCCCTAGTCCAGCGGTCACAGATACGCAGTATTTT. The full variable domain, rest sourced from reference TRBV7-2 and TRBJ2-3, is GAGVSQSPSNKVTEKGKDVELRCDPISGHTALYWYRQSLGQGLEFLIYFQGNSAPDKSGLPSDRFSAERTGGSVSTLTIQRTQQEDSAVYLCASSPSPAVTDTQYFGPGTRLTVL.

This clone was picked up one time. The V call is TRBV24-1, the J call TRBJ1-5, with D maybe TRBD1 (5 bases). Trimming left V 11 bases short and J 2 bases short, with 15 bases between. This CDR3 is 14 amino acids long. Per germline, CDR1 KGHDR and CDR2 SFDVKD. CDR3 sequence reads: CASRGGVGNQPQHF. In DNA form, the CDR3 reads TGTGCCAGCCGGGGGGGAGTCGGCAATCAGCCCCAGCATTTT.

The chain carries TRBV11-3 and TRBJ2-4; 8 positions agree with TRBD1. V was clipped by 3 bases and J by 7 bases; unmatched bases: 8. Looked up from germline, CDR1 is SGHNT and CDR2 is YENEEA. CDR3 size: 15 residues. The CDR3 DNA reads TGTGCCAGCAGCTTTAGACTGACAGGGGAGAACATTCAGTACTTC. Translating gives CASSFRLTGENIQYF.

The CDR3, as DNA: TGTGCCAGCAGCTTATACTCTGAGAATCAGCCCCAGCATTTT. Residues: CASSLYSENQPQHF. V usage is TRBV7-2 and J usage is TRBJ1-5; no definite D call. The CDR3 extends over 14 amino acids. The V gene's germline CDR1 is SGHTA and CDR2 FQGNSA. The ends were cut back, 2 bases at V and 4 bases at J, with 9 bases in the middle.

V is TRBV6-2 or TRBV6-3 and J is TRBJ1-6, with D maybe TRBD1 (5 bases). This CDR3 region has 15 residues. Germline V CDR1 and CDR2: MNHEY, SVGEGT. The V gene lost 0 bases and the J gene lost 7 bases, with 10 bases spanning the gap. In DNA, the CDR3 is TGTGCCAGCAGTTACTCGACAACAGGCAATTCACCCCTCCACTTT. Translating gives CASSYSTTGNSPLHF.

This rearrangement joins TRBV19 to TRBJ1-1; 8 positions match TRBD1. Looked up from germline, CDR1 is LNHDA and CDR2 is SQIVND (reference sequence). The ends lost 9 bases at V and 4 bases at J; junction bases unmatched: 7. The CDR3 runs 13 residues. CDR3 bases: TGTGCCAGCGGGGTCACAGGGGGCACTGAAGCTTTCTTT. As protein: CASGVTGGTEAFF.